These 4 T cell receptor beta chains originate from one sample sequenced in a study of T cell responses to AZD1222 COVID-19 vaccine. TCRdb's table, derived via immunoSEQ multiplex PCR, lists solely in-frame clones and lacks some. The table records about 100,000 clones, 85% to 90% of them present only once. Sequences were derived from peripheral blood, sampled on day 0 of AZD1222 vaccination. The receptors were gathered from an adult in good health.

The V gene is TRBV7-6, the J gene TRBJ1-3, with TRBD1 as a possible D gene (5 bases). CDR1 is SGHVS and CDR2 is FNYEAQ in the germline V gene. V shed 1 base and J shed 0 bases, with 10 bases lying between them. CDR3 size: 16 residues. The CDR3 nucleotides are TGTGCCAGCAGCTTAGGCGGACAATTCTCTGGAAACACCATATATTTT. Its protein is CASSLGGQFSGNTIYF.

This clone has only a few counts. The CDR3 reads CASSTPQQGRADTQYF. The CDR3 DNA sequence: TGTGCCAGTAGTACCCCCCAACAGGGAAGAGCAGATACGCAGTATTTT. The chain links TRBV19 to TRBJ2-3, with D possibly TRBD1 on 6 matching bases. Between the trimmed V and J ends, which lost 4 bases and 4 bases, there was a span of 18 bases. Germline values: CDR1 LNHDA, CDR2 SQIVND (reference sequence). This CDR3 has 16 amino acids.

The V call is TRBV4-2, the J call TRBJ1-1; D not certain. The germline gives CDR1 LGHNA, CDR2 YNFKEQ. Trimming took 4 bases from V and 6 from J, leaving 9 bases between them. This CDR3 spans 12 amino acids. The CDR3 sequence: CASSPGWAEAFF. The CDR3 nucleotides are TGTGCCAGCAGCCCGGGTTGGGCTGAAGCTTTCTTT.

The V and J genes are TRBV27 and TRBJ2-2, with D unresolved. The CDR3 runs to 13 residues. Trimming removed 3 bases from V and 6 bases from J, with 8 bases in between. Germline CDR1 is MNHEY and CDR2 is SMNVEV (reference sequence). CDR3 sequence: CASSFPGPGELFF. CDR3 DNA sequence: TGTGCCAGCAGTTTTCCGGGTCCCGGGGAGCTGTTTTTT.